This T cell receptor beta chain was obtained from a study of vaccination and CD4 T cells after COVID-19. About the research overall: The convalescents included six males and four females, and among them two were Hispanic while seven were Caucasian.

The CDR3 totals 11 residues. Germline V lookup: CDR1 MNHNS, CDR2 SASEGT. The V gene lost 4 bases and the J gene lost 8 bases, with 8 bases spanning the gap. An Oncomine TCR Beta short-read assay was used to sequence the DNA from cultured CD4+ T cells. Each CDR3 protein gets one entry after TCRdb re-called the PCR reads with MiXCR. Of approximately 20,000 distinct CDR3 sequences in the sample, roughly half were seen once. This clonotype appeared a few times. The antigen is unknown. The treatment here: approximately nine-day PBMC culture with coronavirus spike peptide pools or control peptides (ViraFEST assay). ViraFEST relied on peptide pools to expand antigen-specific T cells; the TCRs were sequenced afterward. Wells that each held around 2.1 million PBMCs were cultured with 8 to 10 IU/ml IL-2 and 10 ug/ml peptide pools.

The sequence came from a human donor who had recovered from COVID-19. Sequenced: CD4+ T cells from blood, cultured in vitro. The chain combines TRBV6-1 with TRBJ1-2, with D possibly matching TRBD1 (5 bases). The CDR3 reads CASSGGLGYTF. CDR3 DNA: TGTGCCAGCAGTGGGGGCTTAGGCTACACCTTC.